A selection of T cell receptor beta chains follows, all from one sample in a study of T-cell reconstitution after alpha-beta-depleted transplantation in children. MiXCR, run by TCRdb on the PCR reads, gives a single entry per CDR3 protein. This sample has about 980,000 distinct CDR3 sequences, with about 29% found just once. The starting material was PBMCs, mostly from graft donor cells, obtained 360 days after TCRalphabeta/CD19-depleted stem cell transplant. Receptor source: a boy younger than two who had a stem cell transplant for SCID, so the T cells may come from the graft donor. Each CDR3 is given with its conserved first and last residue.

TRBV10-3,TRBJ2-5,CAISDRGAVQETQYF
TRBV10-3,TRBJ2-3,CATRGTASTDTQYF
TRBV6-5,TRBJ2-7,CASSYVVGTGDEQYF
TRBV7-2,TRBJ1-2,CASSPWTGGEDYGYTF
TRBV4-1,TRBJ2-1,CASSPGPVLYEQFF
TRBV5-1,TRBJ2-2,CASSLRPGTGYDGELFF
TRBV25-1,TRBJ2-1,CASSEYHRDEQFF
TRBV5-1,TRBJ2-7,CASSLVGGKDEQYF
TRBV2,TRBJ1-1,CASKREVNTDAFF
TRBV28,TRBJ2-3,CAVERGASDTQYF
TRBV9,TRBJ1-2,CASQGRNYGYTF
TRBV4-1,TRBJ2-7,CASSQEDRHYYEQYF
TRBV7-3,TRBJ2-1,CASSLASGGSYSYNEQFF
TRBV4-1,TRBJ2-2,CASSQTNRGGSTGELFF
TRBV28,TRBJ2-3,CASSLVKAGRTYTQYF